This TCR beta chain was found in a study of T cell responses to AZD1222 COVID-19 vaccine listed by TCRdb under 2021. Broadly, across the study: AZD1222 recipients whose second dose came at about 4 weeks and those whose second dose came at about 12 weeks were combined into one group, since spike-specific TCR depth and breadth did not differ between the two schedules. TCR sequencing was performed for about 250 trial participants, of whom roughly 200 were given two doses of AZD1222 and approximately 25 were given two doses of MenACWY control vaccine. Trial participants were enrolled by age into 18-55, 56-69 and 70-plus year subgroups, with approximately 150, 28 and 58 TCR-sequenced participants respectively.

Findings and caveats that apply to the study as a whole: Only a handful of AZD1222 recipients were SARS-CoV-2 seropositive at baseline, limiting conclusions about previously exposed vaccinees. Vaccine-associated CD4 TCRs spanned the whole spike protein, with dominant responses in regions 160-218 and 743-854. Nearly half of unique spike-specific TCRs reportedly recognized epitopes outside regions mutated in the B.1.351 and B.1.1.7 variants. Because no day 14 peak-response samples were available, the repertoires could be characterized only after the peak T cell response. Participants were mostly white British, with more females than males. The authors suggested clonal diversity may have been underestimated. Spike-specific TCR breadth and depth rose significantly after two AZD1222 doses compared with day 0 and with MenACWY recipients. In the small 56-69-year group, the increase in depth fell short of significance, most likely because of low power.

According to the study, the label for this sample's time point signals: baseline before first vaccination. Vaccinee samples were obtained from the UK trials COV001 and COV002, which included a single-blind randomized controlled phase 2/3 trial of AZD1222 (ChAdOx1 nCoV-19) in healthy adults. Trial participant PBMC samples were collected at day 0 and day 28 after the second dose for TCRbeta chain sequencing. The CDR3 regions of human TCRbeta chains were analyzed by immunosequencing. In the authors' own workflow: Repertoire TCRs were checked for matches against a reference library of SARS-CoV-2-specific TCRs that had been generated using the MIRA antigen-specificity platform. Breadth meant the fraction of unique TCRs that were SARS-CoV-2-associated, whereas depth meant the fraction of total T cells that were SARS-CoV-2-associated. Using the MIRA data, each spike-specific TCR was assigned both to the spike region to which the TCR was reactive and to a CD4 or CD8 class. Log10-transformed breadth and depth values were compared by one-way ANOVA with Sidak's multiple comparisons tests. The table was pulled from immuneACCESS by TCRdb, which kept in-frame rearrangements only. Such tables lose some clones; where checked, under half of the loss comes from unresolved V genes, and the rest has no known cause. The V and J calls and clone size are taken from that table; D and trimming were inferred from the DNA. For this sample the table gives around 92,000 clones, of which around 86% were detected only once. The ten largest account for around 9.6% of the sample.

To note about this clone: The antigen it binds to is not known. No quality values exist for individual bases; no much larger clone is one base distant.

From its cysteine to its phenylalanine, the CDR3 spans 14 amino acids. Left in the record is the CDR3 DNA by itself, 42 bases read in frame from the first base. CDR1 LNHDA and CDR2 SQIVND were looked up in the germline V gene (reference sequence). Deletion took 5 bases off V and 8 bases off J, with a span of 16 bases between the germline ends. Sequenced here: peripheral blood, sampled on day 0 of AZD1222 vaccination. This chain joins TRBV19 to TRBJ1-5; the D gene is perhaps TRBD1, from 6 matching bases. The clonotype comes from an adult in good health. The encoded CDR3 is CASSWGPEGEPQHF. The nucleotides read TGTGCCAGTAGTTGGGGGCCCGAGGGTGAGCCCCAGCATTTT.